A single sample gave rise to the 6 T cell receptor beta chains below, sequenced in a study of blood T cell repertoires in COVID-19. The assay was immunoSEQ multiplex PCR, and TCRdb's table has in-frame clones only and misses some. This table has approximately 170,000 clones, approximately 91% appearing once. The sample consisted of PBMCs or T cells enriched from blood (not recorded which). Receptor source: a woman aged 18-35 years who had recovered from COVID-19.

The chain is built from TRBV4-1 and TRBJ2-3, with TRBD2 as a possible D gene (6 bases). Between the trimmed V and J ends, which lost 0 bases and 8 bases, there was a span of 18 bases. The CDR3 loop spans 16 amino acids. Germline assignment: CDR1 MGHRA and CDR2 YSYEKL. The CDR3 is CASSQDHDTGVGTQYF. The CDR3 coding sequence is TGCGCCAGCAGCCAAGATCACGATACGGGAGTTGGTACGCAGTATTTT.

The V call is TRBV28, the J call TRBJ2-7, with D perhaps TRBD2 (6 bases). Germline V gene lookup returns CDR1 MDHEN and CDR2 SYDVKM. The CDR3 is 14 residues long. V was trimmed by 10 bases and J by 7 bases, leaving 23 bases between them. The CDR3 protein is CATGPIGTGGEQYF. CDR3 nucleotides: TGTGCCACCGGTCCCATAGGTACTGGGGGGGAGCAGTACTTC.

For the CDR3, the DNA is TGTGCCAGCAGCTTAAGGACTAGCGGAAATGAGCAGTTCTTC. Its protein is CASSLRTSGNEQFF. V usage is TRBV11-2 and J usage is TRBJ2-1; TRBD2 agrees at 10 bases. J was trimmed by 7 bases and V by 2 bases; bases with no gene match: 2. The CDR3 extends over 14 amino acids. CDR1 and CDR2 from the germline V gene are SGHAT and FQNNGV. Supplemented by reference TRBV11-2 and TRBJ2-1, the full variable domain reads EAGVAQSPRYKIIEKRQSVAFWCNPISGHATLYWYQQILGQGPKLLIQFQNNGVVDDSQLPKDRFSAERLKGVDSTLKIQPAKLEDSAVYLCASSLRTSGNEQFFGPGTRLTVL.

This clone was detected once. The chain links TRBV4-1 to TRBJ1-2, with D maybe TRBD1 (6 bases). This CDR3 is 15 amino acids long. Trimming took 3 bases from V and 4 from J, leaving 15 bases between them. From germline, CDR1 is MGHRA and CDR2 YSYEKL. CDR3 DNA sequence: TGCGCCAGCAGCCAGGAAATATCAGGGGCCTATGGCTACACCTTC. This translates into CASSQEISGAYGYTF.

This clone occurred once. This sequence joins TRBV7-9 and TRBJ2-1; 9 positions agree with TRBD2. The CDR3 is made up of 15 amino acids. The ends lost 4 bases at V and 2 bases at J; junction bases unmatched: 3. The germline gives CDR1 SEHNR, CDR2 FQNEAQ (reference sequence). CDR3 sequence: CASSYLAGPYNEQFF. Here the CDR3 DNA reads TGTGCCAGCAGCTACCTAGCGGGACCCTACAATGAGCAGTTCTTC.

The V and J genes are TRBV5-5 and TRBJ1-2; 12 bases align to TRBD1. The CDR3 length is 15 residues. J was trimmed by 4 bases and V by 4 bases; bases with no gene match: 5. Germline loops: CDR1 SGHKS, CDR2 YYEKEE (reference sequence). DNA of the CDR3: TGTGCCAGCAGCGTCGGGACAGGGGGCCGCTATGGCTACACCTTC. It specifies CASSVGTGGRYGYTF.